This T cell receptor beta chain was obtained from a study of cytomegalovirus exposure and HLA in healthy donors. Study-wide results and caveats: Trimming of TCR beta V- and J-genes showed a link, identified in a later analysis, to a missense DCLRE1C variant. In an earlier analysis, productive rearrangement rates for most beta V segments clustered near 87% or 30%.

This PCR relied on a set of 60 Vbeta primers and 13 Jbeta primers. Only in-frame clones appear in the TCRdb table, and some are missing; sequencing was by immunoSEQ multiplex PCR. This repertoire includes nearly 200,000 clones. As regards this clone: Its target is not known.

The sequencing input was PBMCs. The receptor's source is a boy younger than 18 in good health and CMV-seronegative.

As DNA, the CDR3 is TGCGCCAGCAGCAGCCCAAGAACCCGTACGCAGTATTTT. Translation gives CASSSPRTRTQYF. V gene TRBV4-1 combines with J gene TRBJ2-3; D not resolved. Germline V gene sequence: CDR1 MGHRA, CDR2 YSYEKL. The CDR3 consists of 13 residues. V was cut by 5 bases and J by 8 bases, with 14 bases left in between.